This T cell receptor (beta chain) was found in a study of blood T cell repertoires in COVID-19. Study as a whole: COVID-19 samples collected from the United States, Italy and Spain covered acute and convalescent phases. PBMCs, B-cell-depleted T cells, or T cells were the source of the cDNA or gDNA that made up the material.

Between the trimmed V and J ends, which lost 1 base and 12 bases, there was a span of 17 bases. The CDR3 spans 14 residues. Per germline, CDR1 SGHDT and CDR2 YYEEEE. Original processing methods: Amplified reference gene primers provided the basis for estimating nucleated cell counts. The table came from immunoSEQ multiplex PCR; TCRdb's copy has only in-frame clones and leaves some out. For V, J and clone size, that table is used; D and trimming come from the DNA. Of 95,000 to 150,000 clones in the sample, approximately 90% were seen once. The chain is built from TRBV5-6 and TRBJ2-1; D might be TRBD2 (5 bases). This receptor was obtained from a woman over 75 with acute or convalescent COVID-19. The sequenced material came from peripheral blood. The CDR3 loop is CASSLSLSDIRQFF. CDR3 in DNA: TGTGCCAGCAGCTTGAGTCTTAGCGATATACGGCAGTTCTTC.